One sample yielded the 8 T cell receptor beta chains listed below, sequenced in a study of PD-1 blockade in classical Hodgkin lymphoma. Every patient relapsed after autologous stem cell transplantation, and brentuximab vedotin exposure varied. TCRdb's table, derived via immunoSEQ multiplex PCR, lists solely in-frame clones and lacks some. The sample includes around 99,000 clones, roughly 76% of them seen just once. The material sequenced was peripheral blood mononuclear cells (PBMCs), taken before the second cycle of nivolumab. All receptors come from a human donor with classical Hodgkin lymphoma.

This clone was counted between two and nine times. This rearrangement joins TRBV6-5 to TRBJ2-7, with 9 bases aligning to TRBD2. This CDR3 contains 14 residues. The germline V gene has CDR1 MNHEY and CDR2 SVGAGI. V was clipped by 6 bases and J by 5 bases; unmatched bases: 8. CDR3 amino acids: CASRKGLAANEQYF. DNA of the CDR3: TGTGCCAGCAGGAAGGGACTAGCTGCGAACGAGCAGTACTTC.

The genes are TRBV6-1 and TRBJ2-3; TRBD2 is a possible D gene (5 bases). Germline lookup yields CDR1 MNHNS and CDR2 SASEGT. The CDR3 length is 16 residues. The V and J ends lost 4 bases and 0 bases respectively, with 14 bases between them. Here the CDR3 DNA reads TGTGCCAGCAGTGCTCATATCCCGGGGAGCACAGATACGCAGTATTTT. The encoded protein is CASSAHIPGSTDTQYF.

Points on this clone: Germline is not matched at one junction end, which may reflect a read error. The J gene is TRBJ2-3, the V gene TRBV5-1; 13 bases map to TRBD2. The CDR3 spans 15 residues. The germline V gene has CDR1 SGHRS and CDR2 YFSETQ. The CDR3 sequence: CASSAGTSGADTRYF. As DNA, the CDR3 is TGCGCCAGCAGCGCCGGGACTAGCGGGGCAGATACGCGGTATTTT. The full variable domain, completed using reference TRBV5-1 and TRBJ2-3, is KAGVTQTPRYLIKTRGQQVTLSCSPISGHRSVSWYQQTPGQGLQFLFEYFSETQRNKGNFPGRFSGRQFSNSRSEMNVSTLELGDSALYLCASSAGTSGADTRYFGPGTRLTVL.

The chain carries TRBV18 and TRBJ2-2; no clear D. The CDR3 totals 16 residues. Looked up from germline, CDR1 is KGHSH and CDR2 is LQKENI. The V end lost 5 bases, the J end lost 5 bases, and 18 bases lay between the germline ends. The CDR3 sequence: CASSDIEVTLTGELFF. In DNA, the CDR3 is TGTGCCAGCTCAGATATCGAAGTTACATTGACCGGGGAGCTGTTTTTT. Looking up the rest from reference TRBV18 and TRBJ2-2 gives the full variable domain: NAGVMQNPRHLVRRRGQEARLRCSPMKGHSHVYWYRQLPEEGLKFMVYLQKENIIDESGMPKERFSAEFPKEGPSILRIQQVVRGDSAAYFCASSDIEVTLTGELFFGEGSRLTVL.

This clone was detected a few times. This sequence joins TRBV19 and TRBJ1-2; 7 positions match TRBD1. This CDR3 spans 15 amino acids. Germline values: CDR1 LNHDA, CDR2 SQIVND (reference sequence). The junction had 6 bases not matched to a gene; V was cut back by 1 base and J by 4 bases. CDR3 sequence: CASSIGPGGVYGYTF. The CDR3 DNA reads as TGTGCCAGTAGTATAGGCCCAGGGGGTGTCTATGGCTACACCTTC.

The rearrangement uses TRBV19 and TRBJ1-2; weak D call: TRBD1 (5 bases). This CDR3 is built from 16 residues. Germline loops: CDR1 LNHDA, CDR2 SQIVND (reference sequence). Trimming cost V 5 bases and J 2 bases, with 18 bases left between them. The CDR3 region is CASSPIPSTANYGYTF. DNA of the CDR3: TGTGCCAGTAGTCCCATCCCGTCGACAGCCAACTATGGCTACACCTTC.

The CDR3 DNA is TGTGCCAGCAGCTTAGTGGCGGGGGGGAGTGGCTACACCTTC. It codes for CASSLVAGGSGYTF. The V gene is TRBV11-2, the J gene TRBJ1-2; TRBD1 might be the D (5 bases). V was pared by 1 base and J by 7 bases, with 13 bases between. This CDR3 has 14 residues. Germline values: CDR1 SGHAT, CDR2 FQNNGV. Combining the CDR3 with reference TRBV11-2 and TRBJ1-2 gives the whole variable domain EAGVAQSPRYKIIEKRQSVAFWCNPISGHATLYWYQQILGQGPKLLIQFQNNGVVDDSQLPKDRFSAERLKGVDSTLKIQPAKLEDSAVYLCASSLVAGGSGYTFGSGTRLTVV.

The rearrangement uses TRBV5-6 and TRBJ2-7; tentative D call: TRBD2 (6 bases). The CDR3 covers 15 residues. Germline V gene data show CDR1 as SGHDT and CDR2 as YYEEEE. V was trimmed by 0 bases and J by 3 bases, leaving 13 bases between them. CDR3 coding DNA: TGTGCCAGCAGCTTGGGAATTGGGGGGAGCTACGAGCAGTACTTC. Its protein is CASSLGIGGSYEQYF.